The 12 T cell receptor beta chains below were found in one sample sequenced in a study of OX40 agonist ivuxolimab in advanced cancers. The library was built by means of the immunoSEQ multiplex PCR assay. Held by TCRdb, this immuneACCESS table contains in-frame sequences only and omits some clones. Under half of the omission traces to an unresolved V gene where checked; the cause of the rest is unknown. In this sample the table shows fewer than 95,000 clones, around 90% of which occur a single time. Approximately 3.6% of the sample belongs to the ten largest clones. Specimen: CD4+ or CD8+ T cells sorted from blood, collected in a trial of the OX40 agonist ivuxolimab. These receptors came from an adult with an advanced solid tumor such as melanoma, head and neck, liver or kidney cancer.

The rearrangement uses TRBV29-1 and TRBJ1-1; D is perhaps TRBD1 (6 bases). This CDR3 is built from 10 residues. Germline V gene data show CDR1 as SQVTM and CDR2 as ANQGSEA. Trimming cost V 6 bases and J 7 bases, with 9 bases left between them. In DNA form, the CDR3 reads TGCAGCGTCTGGACAGATGAAGCTTTCTTT. Its protein is CSVWTDEAFF.

As regards this clone: Other DNA sequences in the same sample also yield this CDR3. V gene TRBV27 combines with J gene TRBJ2-7; tentative D call: TRBD1 (6 bases). The germline V gene has CDR1 MNHEY and CDR2 SMNVEV (reference sequence). V lost 2 bases and J 6 bases, leaving 8 bases between the germline ends. The CDR3 length is 12 residues. CDR3 residues: CASSLGGGEQYF. The CDR3 nucleotides read TGTGCCAGCAGTTTAGGGGGCGGCGAGCAGTACTTC.

The rearrangement uses TRBV25-1 and TRBJ2-3; TRBD1 or TRBD2 may be the D gene (5 bases each). Trimming stripped 6 bases from V and 1 base from J, with 17 bases between. In germline, CDR1 is MGHDK, CDR2 SYGVNS. This CDR3 comprises 16 residues. The CDR3 loop reads CASSWDPGGGTDTQYF. CDR3 DNA: TGTGCCAGCAGCTGGGACCCAGGCGGTGGCACAGATACGCAGTATTTT.

The rearrangement uses TRBV14 and TRBJ1-2; the D gene is possibly TRBD1 (5 bases). The germline V gene encodes CDR1 SGHDN and CDR2 FVKESK. V was pared by 0 bases and J by 4 bases, with 15 bases between. The CDR3 contains 16 residues. The CDR3: CASSQDSRGGVYGYTF. The CDR3 nucleotides read TGTGCCAGCAGCCAAGATTCGCGGGGGGGAGTCTATGGCTACACCTTC. Supplemented by reference TRBV14 and TRBJ1-2, the full variable domain reads EAGVTQFPSHSVIEKGQTVTLRCDPISGHDNLYWYRRVMGKEIKFLLHFVKESKQDESGMPNNRFLAERTGGTYSTLKVQPAELEDSGVYFCASSQDSRGGVYGYTFGSGTRLTVV.

This clone appeared a single time. This chain links TRBV7-2 with TRBJ2-5; perhaps TRBD2 as D (5 bases). The V end was cut by 5 bases, the J end by 5 bases, with 18 bases between. CDR3 size: 15 residues. Germline CDR1 is SGHTA and CDR2 is FQGNSA. CDR3 residues: CASSQGADGMETQYF. The CDR3 DNA reads TGTGCCAGCAGCCAAGGAGCGGATGGGATGGAGACCCAGTACTTC. The full variable domain, its missing parts supplied by reference TRBV7-2 and TRBJ2-5, is GAGVSQSPSNKVTEKGKDVELRCDPISGHTALYWYRQSLGQGLEFLIYFQGNSAPDKSGLPSDRFSAERTGGSVSTLTIQRTQQEDSAVYLCASSQGADGMETQYFGPGTRLLVL.

This sequence joins TRBV19 and TRBJ1-2; D gene uncertain. The CDR3 is made up of 14 amino acids. Trimming stripped 5 bases from V and 0 bases from J, with 10 bases between. Germline V gene lookup returns CDR1 LNHDA and CDR2 SQIVND (reference sequence). CDR3 residues: CASSPAATNYGYTF. CDR3 sequence (DNA): TGTGCCAGTAGTCCCGCAGCCACTAACTATGGCTACACCTTC.

The V and J genes are TRBV6-6 and TRBJ1-5, with D possibly matching TRBD1 (6 bases). Trimming took off 9 bases at V and 7 bases at J, with 16 bases between the two ends. CDR3 size: 13 residues. In germline, CDR1 is MNHNY, CDR2 SVGAGI (reference sequence). The CDR3 coding sequence is TGTGCCAGTACCTTTGGGACATCACAGCCCCAGCATTTT. It specifies CASTFGTSQPQHF.

This rearrangement joins TRBV19 to TRBJ2-7, with D perhaps being TRBD1 or TRBD2 (5 bases each). There are 15 residues in the CDR3. Per germline, CDR1 LNHDA and CDR2 SQIVND (reference sequence). V lost 1 base and J lost 7, with 17 bases in between. CDR3 loop: CASSIGGTAEEEQYF. Written as DNA, the CDR3 is TGTGCCAGTAGTATAGGGGGGACCGCGGAAGAGGAGCAGTACTTC.

This CDR3 reads CASRPYKGVSHEQYF. Written as DNA, the CDR3 is TGTGCCAGCAGGCCGTATAAAGGGGTATCCCACGAGCAGTACTTC. The chain combines TRBV6-6 with TRBJ2-7, with a weak D call TRBD1 (5 bases). The germline V gene encodes CDR1 MNHNY and CDR2 SVGAGI (reference sequence). Between the trimmed V and J ends, which lost 6 bases and 5 bases, there was a span of 20 bases. CDR3 length equals 15 residues.

The chain recombines TRBV7-9 with TRBJ2-1, with D maybe TRBD1 (5 bases). V lost 4 bases to trimming and J lost 8 bases, with 12 bases between them. Germline CDR1 SEHNR, CDR2 FQNEAQ (reference sequence). The CDR3 consists of 13 residues. This CDR3 reads CASSSRDADEQFF. CDR3 sequence (DNA): TGTGCCAGCAGCTCCAGGGATGCGGATGAGCAGTTCTTC. Based on the CDR3 plus reference TRBV7-9 and TRBJ2-1, the full variable domain is DTGVSQNPRHKITKRGQNVTFRCDPISEHNRLYWYRQTLGQGPEFLTYFQNEAQLEKSRLLSDRFSAERPKGSFSTLEIQRTEQGDSAMYLCASSSRDADEQFFGPGTRLTVL.

This clone came up a few times. V is TRBV6-6 and J is TRBJ1-5; D is undetermined. The CDR3 loop spans 13 amino acids. V was clipped by 4 bases and J by 5 bases, with 9 bases between them. The germline V gene has CDR1 MNHNY and CDR2 SVGAGI (reference sequence). The CDR3 sequence: CASSFVRDQPQHF. The CDR3 DNA reads TGTGCCAGCAGTTTTGTGCGGGATCAGCCCCAGCATTTT.

The chain carries TRBV5-6 and TRBJ2-1; D is undetermined. V was pared by 7 bases and J by 5 bases, with 10 bases between. CDR3 length: 12 amino acids. The V gene's germline CDR1 is SGHDT and CDR2 YYEEEE. CDR3 coding DNA: TGTGCCAGCGAAGGAATTAACAATGAGCAGTTCTTC. This translates into CASEGINNEQFF.